The rows below give T cell receptor beta chains drawn from one sample of a study of cytomegalovirus exposure and HLA in healthy donors. Data came from immunoSEQ multiplex PCR; TCRdb stores just in-frame clones and leaves some out. This sample yields some 98,000 clones, of which 81% are seen a single time; approximately 1.4% belongs to the top ten. The sequencing input was PBMCs. These TCRs come from a middle-aged man in good health and CMV-seronegative. CDR3s include the opening cysteine and the closing phenylalanine or tryptophan. Each record gives: clone size, J gene, V gene, D gene, CDR3 DNA, CDR3 protein. The D gene is left open where the match is weak. Clone size is shown for a subset of rows, as once, few, many or a class of expanded clone.

size: -
J: TRBJ2-5
V: TRBV5-1
D: -
DNA: TGCGCCAGCAGCTTGTTCCGGGAGCAAGAGACCCAGTACTTC
CDR3: CASSLFREQETQYF

size: -
J: TRBJ2-5
V: TRBV6-6
D: -
DNA: TGTGCCAGCAGTTACAACCGGGGGTCAGAGACCCAGTACTTC
CDR3: CASSYNRGSETQYF

size: -
J: TRBJ2-5
V: TRBV10-3
D: TRBD2
DNA: TGTGCCTTTCGGGGGGAACTCCAAGAGACCCAGTACTTC
CDR3: CAFRGELQETQYF

size: -
J: TRBJ2-7
V: TRBV9
D: -
DNA: TGTGCCAGCAGCGTAGGGGGGGGGCTTTACGAGCAGTACTTC
CDR3: CASSVGGGLYEQYF

size: -
J: TRBJ1-3
V: TRBV30
D: -
DNA: TGTGCCTGGAACGCTCTCAGGGGTGCAGGAAACACCATATATTTT
CDR3: CAWNALRGAGNTIYF

size: -
J: TRBJ1-6
V: TRBV12-5
D: -
DNA: TGTGCTAGTGGGGTGCCGGAGGGCCCCCTCCACTTT
CDR3: CASGVPEGPLHF

size: -
J: TRBJ2-7
V: TRBV28
D: TRBD1
DNA: TGTGCCAGCAGCCCCTCGTCAGGGGGTCTATCCCACGAGCAGTACTTC
CDR3: CASSPSSGGLSHEQYF

size: -
J: TRBJ2-3
V: TRBV6-4
D: TRBD2
DNA: TGTGCCAGCAGACTTCAGACTAGCGCAGATACGCAGTATTTT
CDR3: CASRLQTSADTQYF

size: -
J: TRBJ2-1
V: TRBV15
D: TRBD1
DNA: TGTGCCACCAGCACTGACAGGGCCAATGAGCAGTTCTTC
CDR3: CATSTDRANEQFF

size: few
J: TRBJ2-1
V: TRBV6-4
D: TRBD2
DNA: TGTGCCAGCAGTATAGCGGGGGGCCGGAATGAGCAGTTCTTC
CDR3: CASSIAGGRNEQFF

size: -
J: TRBJ1-2
V: TRBV19
D: -
DNA: TGTGCCAGTAGCAGGGACAAGAACTATGGCTACACCTTC
CDR3: CASSRDKNYGYTF

size: -
J: TRBJ1-2
V: TRBV10-3
D: -
DNA: TGTGCCATCAGTGCCGGGGAAGGTGGCTACACCTTC
CDR3: CAISAGEGGYTF

size: -
J: TRBJ1-2
V: TRBV19
D: -
DNA: TGTGCCAGTAGTATACCACAGGGAAACTATGGCTACACCTTC
CDR3: CASSIPQGNYGYTF

size: -
J: TRBJ2-7
V: TRBV18
D: -
DNA: TGTGCCAGCTCACCAAGACAGAGCTCCTACGAGCAGTACTTC
CDR3: CASSPRQSSYEQYF

size: -
J: TRBJ1-4
V: TRBV6-1
D: -
DNA: TGTGCCAGCAGCTCCGGGGGGGCCGGAGAAAAACTGTTTTTT
CDR3: CASSSGGAGEKLFF

size: -
J: TRBJ2-5
V: TRBV5-5
D: TRBD2
DNA: TGTGCCAGCAGCTTGGCTCTAGCGGGGGGGCAGGAGACCCAGTACTTC
CDR3: CASSLALAGGQETQYF

size: few
J: TRBJ2-3
V: TRBV9
D: TRBD2
DNA: TGTGCCAGCAGCGTAGGAACTAGCGGGAGACACACAGATACGCAGTATTTT
CDR3: CASSVGTSGRHTDTQYF

size: -
J: TRBJ1-1
V: TRBV7-2
D: TRBD1
DNA: TGTGCCAGCAGCTTAGCTGGCAGGGGGACGACTTTCTTT
CDR3: CASSLAGRGTTFF

size: -
J: TRBJ2-7
V: TRBV6-1
D: TRBD1
DNA: TGTGCCAGCAGTGCCCGGGACAGGGCTTCCGCGCAGTACTTC
CDR3: CASSARDRASAQYF

size: -
J: TRBJ1-1
V: TRBV6-1
D: -
DNA: TGTGCCAGCAGTGCAGACAGGAACACTGAAGCTTTCTTT
CDR3: CASSADRNTEAFF

size: -
J: TRBJ1-4
V: TRBV27
D: -
DNA: TGTGCCAGCCTAAGTCAAGATGAAAAACTGTTTTTT
CDR3: CASLSQDEKLFF

size: -
J: TRBJ2-1
V: TRBV4-3
D: -
DNA: TGCGCCAGCAGCCAAAGTGGGGCAGGGTTTAATGTTGAGCAGTTCTTC
CDR3: CASSQSGAGFNVEQFF

size: -
J: TRBJ1-4
V: TRBV18
D: -
DNA: TGTGCCAGCTCACCACCTACAGCAACTAATGAAAAACTGTTTTTT
CDR3: CASSPPTATNEKLFF

size: -
J: TRBJ2-2
V: TRBV19
D: TRBD1
DNA: TGTGCCAGTAGTCCAGGACAGGGGTGGACCGGGGAGCTGTTTTTT
CDR3: CASSPGQGWTGELFF

size: few
J: TRBJ1-1
V: TRBV6-4
D: TRBD1
DNA: TGTGCCAGCAGTGAGAGGGACAGGGCTGAAGCTTTCTTT
CDR3: CASSERDRAEAFF

size: -
J: TRBJ1-4
V: TRBV19
D: TRBD1
DNA: TGTGCCAGTAGTATAGGACAGGGTGGGGAAAAACTGTTTTTT
CDR3: CASSIGQGGEKLFF

size: few
J: TRBJ2-2
V: TRBV7-8
D: -
DNA: TGTGCCAGCAGCTACAACAGGGCCACCGGGGAGCTGTTTTTT
CDR3: CASSYNRATGELFF

size: -
J: TRBJ1-2
V: TRBV10-3
D: TRBD1
DNA: TGTGCCATCAGTGCAACAGGGGGCGACTATGGCTACACCTTC
CDR3: CAISATGGDYGYTF

size: -
J: TRBJ1-1
V: TRBV5-6
D: -
DNA: TGTGCCAGCAGCTTGGCAGGGAGGGAGAACACTGAAGCTTTCTTT
CDR3: CASSLAGRENTEAFF

size: few
J: TRBJ2-5
V: TRBV5-6
D: -
DNA: TGTGCCAGCAGCTCCGGGACTCGGGAGACCCAGTACTTC
CDR3: CASSSGTRETQYF

size: -
J: TRBJ1-1
V: TRBV6-5
D: -
DNA: TGTGCCAGCAGCCGAGGGGGGGATGAAGCTTTCTTT
CDR3: CASSRGGDEAFF

size: -
J: TRBJ1-5
V: TRBV5-1
D: -
DNA: TGCGCCAGCAGCCCGGGGGGCAGAGATCAGCCCCAGCATTTT
CDR3: CASSPGGRDQPQHF

size: -
J: TRBJ2-5
V: TRBV5-1
D: TRBD1
DNA: TGCGCCAGCAGCACCTGGGACAGCGAACATAAGACCCAGTACTTC
CDR3: CASSTWDSEHKTQYF

size: -
J: TRBJ2-7
V: TRBV7-9
D: -
DNA: TGTGCCAGCAGCTTAGAACTTTCCTACGAGCAGTACTTC
CDR3: CASSLELSYEQYF

size: -
J: TRBJ1-1
V: TRBV27
D: -
DNA: TGTGCCAGCAGTCGCCAGGGTGAAGCTTTCTTT
CDR3: CASSRQGEAFF

size: -
J: TRBJ1-5
V: TRBV5-5
D: TRBD1
DNA: TGTGCCAGCACCCTACAGGGGCTGAGCAATCAGCCCCAGCATTTT
CDR3: CASTLQGLSNQPQHF

size: -
J: TRBJ2-1
V: TRBV5-1
D: -
DNA: TGCGCCAGCAGCGTCGCGGTCAATGAGCAGTTCTTC
CDR3: CASSVAVNEQFF

size: -
J: TRBJ1-3
V: TRBV2
D: -
DNA: TGTGCCAGCAGTGAATTAATCTCTGGAAACACCATATATTTT
CDR3: CASSELISGNTIYF

size: -
J: TRBJ2-7
V: TRBV25-1
D: -
DNA: TGTGCCAGCAGTCCCCAGGGGGGCCATATGAACTACGAGCAGTACTTC
CDR3: CASSPQGGHMNYEQYF

size: -
J: TRBJ2-4
V: TRBV28
D: -
DNA: TGTGCCAGCAGTTCCCTTGGCGGGGACGACAAAAACATTCAGTACTTC
CDR3: CASSSLGGDDKNIQYF

size: -
J: TRBJ1-2
V: TRBV9
D: TRBD1
DNA: TGTGCCAGCAGCGGGACAGGGCAGTTTAAGTATGGCTACACCTTC
CDR3: CASSGTGQFKYGYTF

size: -
J: TRBJ2-1
V: TRBV21-1
D: -
DNA: TGTGCCAGCAGCAACGAGGCCAGGGAGGGACAGGGGGATGAGCAGTTCTTC
CDR3: CASSNEAREGQGDEQFF